This T cell receptor beta chain was identified during a study of blood T cell repertoires in COVID-19. Across the study: The United States, Italy and Spain provided the acute and convalescent COVID-19 samples. The cDNA or gDNA used as material had been derived from T cells, B-cell-depleted T cells, or PBMCs.

Authors' analysis steps: Amplification from reference gene primers served as the basis for estimated nucleated cell counts. Libraries were prepared by immunoSEQ multiplex PCR; TCRdb keeps only in-frame clonotypes and omits some of them. V and J calls and clone size are as listed in that table; D and trimming were resolved from the DNA. This sample has approximately 270,000 clones; about 86% occur once, and the top ten carry 1.3% to 1.5%. The V and J ends lost 1 base and 5 bases, in that order; junction bases with no gene match: 11. This CDR3 contains 18 residues. CDR1 and CDR2 (germline): MGHDK, SYGVNS.

V and J are TRBV25-1 and TRBJ2-1; 10 bases are a match to TRBD2. The receptor was isolated from a man at least 80 years old with acute or convalescent COVID-19. Source material: peripheral blood. The CDR3 DNA is TGTGCCAGCAGTGAATTCACGCGGGGAGCGGGGGGGAACAATGAGCAGTTCTTC. This codes for CASSEFTRGAGGNNEQFF.